What follows are 23 T cell receptor beta chains derived from one specimen sequenced in a study of T cells in Graves' hyperthyroidism and ophthalmopathy. Amplified TCR beta CDR3 regions came from RNA transcripts. During a first-round RT-PCR of the TCR CDR3, the HTBI primer set was used. Each CDR3 protein is one row after TCRdb ran MiXCR on the multiplex PCR reads. This table has about 600,000 distinct CDR3 sequences, about a sixth appearing once. Sequenced sample: blood. Receptors originate from a woman between 35 and 50 years old with Graves' ophthalmopathy.

This clonotype was observed many times. V usage is TRBV7-9 and J usage is TRBJ2-1, with D perhaps being TRBD1 or TRBD2 (5 bases each). The V gene lost 5 bases and the J gene lost 9 bases, with 17 bases spanning the gap. CDR1 and CDR2 (germline): SEHNR, FQNEAQ (reference sequence). The CDR3 has 14 residues. CDR3 protein: CASSRQGRRGEQFF. The DNA of the CDR3 is TGTGCCAGCAGCCGCCAGGGACGCCGGGGTGAGCAGTTCTTC.

This clonotype was seen only a few times. The J gene is TRBJ2-7, the V gene TRBV7-9, with 11 bases fitting TRBD2. Germline CDR1 SEHNR, CDR2 FQNEAQ (reference sequence). The V segment lost 2 bases and the J segment 4 bases; nucleotides outside the gene matches: 7. The CDR3 contains 16 residues. In DNA, the CDR3 is TGTGCCAGCAGCTTATACGGGACTAGCGGCAAATACGAGCAGTACTTC. Its protein is CASSLYGTSGKYEQYF.

The V call is TRBV11-2, the J call TRBJ2-1, with 8 positions matching TRBD2. The CDR3 has 17 amino acids. Germline CDR1 is SGHAT and CDR2 is FQNNGV. J gave up 5 bases and V 5 bases, and 14 bases lay outside the gene matches. CDR3 residues: CASSQDLLTSGNNEQFF. The CDR3 coding sequence is TGTGCCAGCAGCCAAGACTTGTTAACTAGCGGCAACAATGAGCAGTTCTTC. The whole variable domain, filled in from reference TRBV11-2 and TRBJ2-1, reads EAGVAQSPRYKIIEKRQSVAFWCNPISGHATLYWYQQILGQGPKLLIQFQNNGVVDDSQLPKDRFSAERLKGVDSTLKIQPAKLEDSAVYLCASSQDLLTSGNNEQFFGPGTRLTVL.

In its sample, this clonotype was seen many times. V usage is TRBV5-1 and J usage is TRBJ2-7, with D possibly matching TRBD2 (5 bases). This CDR3 is 14 amino acids long. V shed 0 bases and J shed 0 bases, with 7 bases lying between them. Germline values: CDR1 SGHRS, CDR2 YFSETQ. DNA of the CDR3: TGCGCCAGCAGCTTGGACGGGGACTCCTACGAGCAGTACTTC. This gives the protein CASSLDGDSYEQYF.

The chain links TRBV6-6 to TRBJ2-3; D is possibly TRBD2 (6 bases). Germline V gene sequence: CDR1 MNHNY, CDR2 SVGAGI (reference sequence). The CDR3 contains 15 residues. Trimming stripped 2 bases from V and 0 bases from J, with 9 bases between. DNA of the CDR3: TGTGCCAGCAGTTACGCCGGGAGAAGCACAGATACGCAGTATTTT. Amino acid sequence: CASSYAGRSTDTQYF.

In this sample, this clonotype turned up many times. J is TRBJ2-5 and V is TRBV2, with unresolved D. Germline loops: CDR1 SNHLY, CDR2 FYNNEI. V was shortened by 5 bases and J by 3 bases, with 10 bases between the two germline ends. The CDR3 covers 13 residues. The CDR3 DNA is TGTGCCAGCAGTCCGCCCTGGGAAGAGACCCAGTACTTC. Amino acids: CASSPPWEETQYF. The variable domain in full, completed from reference TRBV2 and TRBJ2-5, reads EPEVTQTPSHQVTQMGQEVILRCVPISNHLYFYWYRQILGQKVEFLVSFYNNEISEKSEIFDDQFSVERPDGSNFTLKIRSTKLEDSAMYFCASSPPWEETQYFGPGTRLLVL.

In this sample, this clonotype turned up many times. The chain uses TRBV3-1 and TRBJ2-7; maybe TRBD2 (6 bases). Germline V gives CDR1 LGHDT, CDR2 YNNKEL (reference sequence). The CDR3 spans 15 residues. Trimming took 0 bases from V and 7 from J, leaving 16 bases between them. CDR3 in DNA: TGTGCCAGCAGCCAAGATCCCCGGGAGTTCGAGGAGCAGTACTTC. Its protein product is CASSQDPREFEEQYF.

There are many counts of this clonotype. The V call is TRBV6-1, the J call TRBJ1-2; D possibly corresponds to TRBD1 (5 bases). Germline lookup yields CDR1 MNHNS and CDR2 SASEGT. This CDR3 comprises 15 residues. The V gene lost 7 bases and the J gene lost 5 bases, with 20 bases spanning the gap. The CDR3 sequence: CASIPGWGDSYGYTF. CDR3 sequence (DNA): TGTGCCAGCATCCCCGGATGGGGGGATTCGTATGGCTACACCTTC.

This clonotype was picked up a small number of times. The gene calls are TRBV4-1 and TRBJ2-7, with 7 positions matching TRBD2. The CDR3 has 16 amino acids. V was clipped by 2 bases and J by 5 bases; unmatched bases: 12. The germline gives CDR1 MGHRA, CDR2 YSYEKL. CDR3 sequence reads: CASSQKFSRTSNEQYF. CDR3 nucleotide sequence: TGCGCCAGCAGCCAAAAGTTTAGCCGGACTAGTAACGAGCAGTACTTC.

This clonotype was detected ten times or more. The rearrangement links TRBV10-3 to TRBJ1-1; no clear D. Looked up from germline, CDR1 is ENHRY and CDR2 is SYGVKD. V was trimmed by 2 bases and J by 5 bases, leaving 12 bases between them. The CDR3 is 14 residues long. CDR3 in DNA: TGTGCCATCAGTGAGACCGCCCCGAAAACTGAAGCTTTCTTT. Encoded protein: CAISETAPKTEAFF.

This clonotype was observed at least ten times. The genes are TRBV7-2 and TRBJ2-7; TRBD1 aligns across 7 bases. Germline V lookup: CDR1 SGHTA, CDR2 FQGNSA. After removal of 4 bases from V and 4 bases from J, the junction contained 7 bases not matched to a gene. The CDR3 is 14 residues long. CDR3 DNA sequence: TGTGCCAGCAGCTACGACAGGGAGAGATACGAGCAGTACTTC. It encodes CASSYDRERYEQYF.

CDR3 protein: CASSSGLADTQHF. CDR3 DNA: TGTGCCAGCAGCTCCGGACTAGCGGATACGCAGCATTTT. This chain joins TRBV6-1 and TRBJ2-3, with D unresolved. The closer fit of TRBJ1-5 to the DNA end suggests the J call may be wrong. This CDR3 region has 13 residues. Germline assignment: CDR1 MNHNS and CDR2 SASEGT.

The table lists this clonotype with many counts. This chain connects TRBV7-8 to TRBJ1-6; 12 bases agree with TRBD1. Germline CDR1 is SGHVS and CDR2 is FQNEAQ. The CDR3 runs 18 residues. With 5 bases clipped from V and 5 bases from J, the junction kept 10 bases outside the gene matches. CDR3 protein: CASSPGTGGVGDNSPLHF. CDR3 DNA: TGTGCCAGCAGCCCCGGGACAGGGGGCGTGGGTGATAATTCACCCCTCCACTTT.

The V call is TRBV10-3, the J call TRBJ2-1, with 9 bases identical to TRBD2. The CDR3 is made up of 14 amino acids. Trimming took 5 bases from V and 7 from J; bases not matched to a gene: 6. Looked up from germline, CDR1 is ENHRY and CDR2 is SYGVKD. The CDR3 reads CAISSQREENEQFF. In nucleotides, the CDR3 is TGTGCCATCAGTAGCCAGCGGGAGGAAAATGAGCAGTTCTTC.

This clonotype has ten or more counts. The chain is built from TRBV20-1 and TRBJ1-1; perhaps TRBD1 as D (5 bases). Germline CDR1 and CDR2: DFQATT and SNEGSKA (reference sequence). The CDR3 loop spans 14 amino acids. V gave up 1 base and J gave up 3 bases, with 12 bases separating them. CDR3 protein: CSARGGHGDTEAFF. CDR3 DNA: TGCAGTGCTAGAGGAGGACATGGGGACACTGAAGCTTTCTTT.

This clonotype was observed at least ten times. This rearrangement joins TRBV20-1 to TRBJ2-7; the D call may be TRBD1 or TRBD2 (5 bases each). The V gene lost 3 bases and the J gene lost 3 bases, with 18 bases spanning the gap. CDR1 and CDR2 (germline): DFQATT, SNEGSKA (reference sequence). The CDR3 contains 15 residues. CDR3 protein: CSASQHGGLNYEQYF. The CDR3, as DNA: TGCAGTGCTAGTCAACATGGGGGATTGAACTACGAGCAGTACTTC.

The rearrangement joins TRBV19 to TRBJ2-1; D ambiguous. With 2 bases removed from V and 9 bases from J, the gap between germline ends came to 11 bases. The germline V gene has CDR1 LNHDA and CDR2 SQIVND (reference sequence). The CDR3 spans 13 residues. The CDR3 spells CASSISVWSEQFF. The CDR3 nucleotides read TGTGCCAGTAGTATATCCGTCTGGAGTGAGCAGTTCTTC.

V usage is TRBV7-2 and J usage is TRBJ1-1, with D hard to call. CDR1 and CDR2 from the germline V gene are SGHTA and FQGNSA. V was clipped by 4 bases and J by 0 bases, with 12 bases between them. The CDR3 consists of 15 residues. The CDR3 bases are TGTGCCAGCAGCTCCCAAACGGTGATGAACACTGAAGCTTTCTTT. The encoded protein is CASSSQTVMNTEAFF.

This clonotype was observed many times. This chain connects TRBV7-2 to TRBJ2-3; D perhaps matches TRBD2 (6 bases). Trimming removed 5 bases at V and 2 bases at J, with 11 bases between. The CDR3 sequence is 14 residues long. The germline V gene encodes CDR1 SGHTA and CDR2 FQGNSA. The CDR3 sequence is CASSGGFYTDTQYF. The CDR3 DNA reads TGTGCCAGCAGCGGGGGGTTCTACACAGATACGCAGTATTTT.

This clonotype was observed at least ten times. This rearrangement joins TRBV7-2 to TRBJ1-1, with a weak D call TRBD1 (6 bases). V lost 11 bases to trimming and J lost 4 bases, with 17 bases between them. Germline values: CDR1 SGHTA, CDR2 FQGNSA. The CDR3 consists of 13 residues. CDR3 residues: CAAQQGGSTEAFF. CDR3 DNA sequence: TGTGCCGCCCAACAGGGAGGGAGCACTGAAGCTTTCTTT.

The rearrangement links TRBV20-1 to TRBJ2-3; tentative D call: TRBD2 (7 bases). The CDR3 is made up of 15 amino acids. In germline, CDR1 is DFQATT, CDR2 SNEGSKA (reference sequence). Deletions cut 6 bases from V and 4 bases from J, with 20 bases between. The CDR3 protein is CSASSGGGIADTQYF. The CDR3 DNA is TGCAGTGCCTCATCTGGGGGGGGCATTGCAGATACGCAGTATTTT.

In its sample, this clonotype was seen many times. The rearrangement joins TRBV5-1 to TRBJ2-5; D uncertain. V was trimmed by 4 bases and J by 4 bases, leaving 14 bases between them. Per the germline V gene, CDR1 is SGHRS and CDR2 is YFSETQ. This CDR3 comprises 14 residues. The CDR3, as DNA: TGCGCCAGCAGCACCCGGAAGACCACAGAGACCCAGTACTTC. It yields the protein CASSTRKTTETQYF.

This clonotype appeared a few times. The chain is built from TRBV29-1 and TRBJ2-3; 9 bases are shared with TRBD2. The CDR3 is 15 residues long. CDR1 SQVTM and CDR2 ANQGSEA come from the germline V gene. V lost 2 bases and J lost 8; bases outside the gene matches: 11. The CDR3 bases are TGCAGCGTTGAATTTTTCCTAGCGGGGCGTGGTACGCAGTATTTT. As protein: CSVEFFLAGRGTQYF.